Presented here are 19 T cell receptor beta chains from one specimen sequenced in a study of blood T cell repertoires in COVID-19 (dated by TCRdb to the early 2020s). Library preparation was by the immunoSEQ multiplex PCR assay. TCRdb took over this immuneACCESS table, retaining in-frame rearrangements with V and J assigned. Such tables are incomplete; in checked studies, under half of the missing clones stem from an unresolved V gene, and the remainder is unexplained. This sample holds roughly 300,000 clones; over 70% were observed only once. The ten most abundant clones make up over 1.2% of the sample. The material sequenced was peripheral blood. The receptor set was obtained from a woman in her thirties or forties who had recovered from COVID-19.

The chain recombines TRBV18 with TRBJ2-7; the D gene is possibly TRBD1 (6 bases). This CDR3 is 14 amino acids long. The V and J ends lost 2 bases and 5 bases respectively, with 13 bases between them. Per the germline V gene, CDR1 is KGHSH and CDR2 is LQKENI. The CDR3 protein is CASSPTTGNHEQYF. The CDR3 region has the DNA TGTGCCAGCTCACCAACGACAGGAAACCACGAGCAGTACTTC.

This clone turned up a few times. The chain uses TRBV2 and TRBJ1-1, with D possibly matching TRBD1 (5 bases). The CDR3 runs to 16 residues. V was shortened by 5 bases and J by 5 bases, with 21 bases between the two germline ends. Germline assignment: CDR1 SNHLY and CDR2 FYNNEI. As DNA, the CDR3 is TGTGCCAGCAGTCAGTCCCGTCCCGGCGGGGGAACTGAAGCTTTCTTT. It translates to CASSQSRPGGGTEAFF. The whole variable domain, filled in from reference TRBV2 and TRBJ1-1, reads EPEVTQTPSHQVTQMGQEVILRCVPISNHLYFYWYRQILGQKVEFLVSFYNNEISEKSEIFDDQFSVERPDGSNFTLKIRSTKLEDSAMYFCASSQSRPGGGTEAFFGQGTRLTVV.

The J gene is TRBJ1-4, the V gene TRBV7-2, with 7 bases fitting TRBD1. Germline-derived CDR1 and CDR2 are SGHTA and FQGNSA. This CDR3 has 15 residues. With 4 bases clipped from V and 1 base from J, the junction kept 3 bases outside the gene matches. CDR3 nucleotides: TGTGCCAGCAGCTCCCAGGGGGTAACTAATGAAAAACTGTTTTTT. This codes for CASSSQGVTNEKLFF.

The chain combines TRBV24-1 with TRBJ2-2; 9 bases are a match to TRBD2. Germline CDR1 KGHDR, CDR2 SFDVKD. The CDR3 covers 15 residues. Unmatched junction bases numbered 4, after V lost 3 bases and J lost 6 bases. CDR3 sequence reads: CATSDPGGGAGELFF. In DNA, the CDR3 is TGTGCCACCAGTGATCCCGGCGGGGGGGCCGGGGAGCTGTTTTTT.

V gene TRBV27 combines with J gene TRBJ1-5; TRBD1 matches at 8 bases. Germline CDR1 MNHEY, CDR2 SMNVEV (reference sequence). V shed 3 bases, J shed 4 bases, and the junction held 5 bases outside the gene matches. The CDR3 runs to 15 residues. The chain's CDR3 is CASSFLDRANQPQHF. Here the CDR3 DNA reads TGTGCCAGCAGTTTTCTGGACAGGGCGAATCAGCCCCAGCATTTT.

The rearrangement joins TRBV7-8 to TRBJ2-5; 8 bases agree with TRBD1. The J segment lost 8 bases and the V segment lost 2 bases, leaving 10 bases of the junction unmatched. The CDR3 is made up of 15 amino acids. Germline V gives CDR1 SGHVS, CDR2 FQNEAQ. The chain's CDR3 is CASSLTGGGGTTQYF. CDR3 DNA sequence: TGTGCCAGCAGCTTAACAGGGGGAGGCGGTACTACCCAGTACTTC.

Notes on this clone: This sample includes further DNA sequences coding for the same CDR3. V and J are TRBV5-1 and TRBJ2-3; 13 nucleotides align to TRBD2. Losses at the gene ends were 0 bases for V and 2 bases for J; bases not matched to a gene: 3. The CDR3 is 17 residues long. CDR1 SGHRS and CDR2 YFSETQ come from the germline V gene. The CDR3 DNA reads TGCGCCAGCAGCTTGGGACTAGCGGGGGGACTCACAGATACGCAGTATTTT. Translating it yields CASSLGLAGGLTDTQYF.

The chain has TRBV10-3 and TRBJ2-7; TRBD1 aligns across 9 bases. Germline CDR1 and CDR2: ENHRY and SYGVKD. V trimming: 7 bases; J trimming: 7 bases; junction bases outside the gene matches: 5. This CDR3 region has 12 residues. CDR3 nucleotides: TGTGCCATCAAGACAGGGGGGGCGGAGCAGTACTTC. This codes for CAIKTGGAEQYF.

The chain carries TRBV13 and TRBJ2-7; the D gene is possibly TRBD1 (6 bases). Trimming took off 5 bases at V and 4 bases at J, with 21 bases between the two ends. The CDR3 consists of 16 residues. Per germline, CDR1 PRHDT and CDR2 FYEKMQ (reference sequence). The CDR3 bases are TGTGCCAGCAGCACCTCTATGCGCAGGGACAAATACGAGCAGTACTTC. Its translation: CASSTSMRRDKYEQYF.

This clone was recorded only once. The chain employs TRBV5-1 and TRBJ2-7; 7 nucleotides line up with TRBD2. The CDR3 loop spans 12 amino acids. CDR1 SGHRS and CDR2 YFSETQ come from the germline V gene. The trim removed 8 bases at V and 2 bases at J, leaving 4 bases unmatched. The CDR3 region is CARGGGPYEQYF. CDR3 DNA sequence: TGCGCCAGGGGCGGGGGACCCTACGAGCAGTACTTC.

This chain joins TRBV27 and TRBJ1-4; D may be TRBD1 (5 bases). The germline V gene has CDR1 MNHEY and CDR2 SMNVEV (reference sequence). This CDR3 is 15 amino acids long. The ends were cut back, 8 bases at V and 3 bases at J, with 16 bases in the middle. The CDR3 DNA follows: TGTGCCAGCCAGCCTTTGGGGCTAGCTAATGAAAAACTGTTTTTT. Encoded protein: CASQPLGLANEKLFF.

This clone was seen only a few times. The CDR3 here is CASSILTGVDQPQHF. CDR3 in DNA: TGTGCCAGCAGCATTCTGACGGGGGTGGATCAGCCCCAGCATTTT. The J gene is TRBJ1-5, the V gene TRBV21-1. TRBV21-1 is tagged as a pseudogene. This CDR3 region has 15 residues.

This rearrangement joins TRBV6-2 or TRBV6-3 to TRBJ2-3, with 9 bases matching TRBD1. Germline CDR1 and CDR2: MNHEY and SVGEGT. The CDR3 covers 14 residues. V lost 5 bases and J lost 3; bases outside the gene matches: 3. CDR3 bases: TGTGCCAGCAGTCCAGGACAGGGGACAGATACGCAGTATTTT. This gives the protein CASSPGQGTDTQYF.

The V call is TRBV19, the J call TRBJ2-7; D unresolved. The V gene lost 2 bases and the J gene lost 6 bases, with 8 bases spanning the gap. The CDR3 covers 12 residues. Germline lookup yields CDR1 LNHDA and CDR2 SQIVND (reference sequence). CDR3 sequence reads: CASSIPPREQYF. The CDR3 nucleotides read TGTGCCAGTAGTATACCCCCTCGCGAGCAGTACTTC.

The rearrangement links TRBV7-2 to TRBJ2-7; 8 nucleotides agree with TRBD1. With 5 bases clipped from V and 2 bases from J, the junction kept 8 bases outside the gene matches. Germline lookup yields CDR1 SGHTA and CDR2 FQGNSA. This CDR3 is 15 amino acids long. The CDR3 coding sequence is TGTGCCAGCAGCCCCCTACCGGGACAGGCCTACGAGCAGTACTTC. Encoded protein: CASSPLPGQAYEQYF.

The chain uses TRBV5-1 and TRBJ1-1; 7 bases map to TRBD1. The CDR3 contains 15 residues. V gave up 3 bases and J gave up 0 bases; unmatched junction bases: 5. Germline CDR1 SGHRS, CDR2 YFSETQ. CDR3 coding DNA: TGCGCCAGCAGCTGGGGGGACAGCTTGAACACTGAAGCTTTCTTT. This encodes CASSWGDSLNTEAFF.

There are a few counts of this clone. V is TRBV7-9 and J is TRBJ1-2, with D tentatively TRBD1 (6 bases). There are 12 residues in the CDR3. Trimming left V 11 bases short and J 0 bases short, with 10 bases between. Germline V gene sequence: CDR1 SEHNR, CDR2 FQNEAQ (reference sequence). The CDR3 protein is CACRTANYGYTF. DNA of the CDR3: TGTGCCTGCCGGACAGCTAACTATGGCTACACCTTC.

Of note for this clone: This sample also contains other DNA sequences that code for the same CDR3. The J gene is TRBJ2-7, the V gene TRBV6-5; D is perhaps TRBD1 (6 bases). Germline assignment: CDR1 MNHEY and CDR2 SVGAGI. The V and J ends lost 2 bases and 5 bases respectively, with 13 bases between them. This CDR3 is 14 amino acids long. CDR3 sequence (DNA): TGTGCCAGCAGTTACCCGGGACAATCCCACGAGCAGTACTTC. Translation: CASSYPGQSHEQYF.

About this clone itself: One end of the junction is discordant with germline, which a read error may explain. Written as DNA, the CDR3 is TGTGGCAGTGGAAACAGGGGGCTCTCTGGGGCCAACGTCCTGACTTTC. Translation gives CGSGNRGLSGANVLTF. This rearrangement joins TRBV19 to TRBJ2-6; 9 nucleotides align to TRBD1. Germline CDR1 and CDR2: LNHDA and SQIVND (reference sequence). This CDR3 has 16 residues.